This T cell receptor beta chain came from a study of a mutant IDH1 vaccine in newly diagnosed glioma. Across the study: Beginning 4-6 weeks after radiotherapy alone, or with temozolomide cycles, vaccination took place. Previous care, which was radiotherapy, temozolomide, or both, most often involved both. Sex among treated patients split about 60% male, 37.5% female; mean age was around 40 years.

The J segment lost 7 bases and the V segment lost 4 bases, leaving 8 bases of the junction unmatched. The CDR3 consists of 15 residues. Germline values: CDR1 LNHDA, CDR2 SQIVND (reference sequence). On this clone itself: The antigen is not known.

The protocol was immunoSEQ multiplex PCR, while the TCRdb copy is restricted to in-frame clones and leaves out a portion. The table records under 150,000 clones, roughly 78% of them present only once. Described time point: week 11, during vaccination. Doses of 300 ug of mutant IDH1 20-mer peptide were given with topical imiquimod. This chain uses TRBV19 with TRBJ2-7, with 12 bases matching TRBD2. The sample in question was PBMCs, obtained from a glioma patient whose treatment included an IDH1 peptide vaccine. The origin of this receptor is a man in his forties with glioma. CDR3 in amino acids: CASSTTSGRIGEQYF. DNA of the CDR3: TGTGCCAGTAGTACGACTAGCGGGAGAATTGGGGAGCAGTACTTC.